This T cell receptor (beta chain) was sequenced during a study of immune heterogeneity within non-small cell lung tumors. Per sample, about 610 ng of bulk tumor genomic DNA was the template used. In surgery, several biopsies were collected from each primary tumor at widely spaced sites. Patients had untreated, newly diagnosed non-small cell lung cancer and underwent curative surgery. There were 15 donors in total. They were all newly diagnosed non-small cell lung cancer patients undergoing surgery with curative intent. This CDR3 is 16 amino acids long. CDR1 and CDR2 (germline): SGDLS, YYNGEE. Trimming cost V 4 bases and J 6 bases; bases outside gene matches: 9. Comments on this clonotype: What it recognizes is unknown.

Multiplex PCR relied on 32 V and 13 J primers to amplify TCR beta CDR3. MiXCR, run by TCRdb on the multiplex PCR reads, gives a single entry per CDR3 protein. The sample holds fewer than 3,000 distinct CDR3 sequences, 20% to 30% seen once. Study-wide results and limits: The study found identical dominant CDR3 beta clonotypes recurring across tumor sites within a patient, alongside site-unique high-frequency clones.

This chain links TRBV9 with TRBJ2-2; 10 nucleotides line up with TRBD2. The receptor was isolated from a female donor with non-small cell lung cancer. The sequencing input was lung tumor tissue. The CDR3 loop reads CASSSRLAGSAGELFF. The CDR3 region has the DNA TGTGCCAGCAGCTCCAGACTAGCGGGTAGTGCCGGGGAGCTGTTTTTT.